The following is a T cell receptor beta chain sequence with its context. This entry comes from a study of CD8 T cells in Susac syndrome. V lost 0 bases to trimming and J lost 11 bases, with 9 bases between them. Germline-derived CDR1 and CDR2 are SGHDT and YYEEEE. This CDR3 contains 12 residues. The authors reverse transcribed about 0.5 to 1 ug RNA with random hexamers. TCRdb called the immunoSEQ multiplex PCR reads again in MiXCR, with one record for every CDR3 protein. The sample consists of more than 150,000 distinct CDR3 sequences, about 95% of them appearing once. This chain links TRBV5-6 with TRBJ1-5; D is ambiguous. Sequenced input: CD4+ T cells from PBMCs. The clonotype originates from a human donor with Susac syndrome. CDR3 in amino acids: CASSLGPGTQHF. CDR3 nucleotides: TGTGCCAGCAGCTTGGGACCGGGCACCCAGCATTTT.